This T cell receptor beta chain came from a study of blood T cells in healthy people across ages. Together with a sample-barcoded 5' primer, a J-beta primer mix was included in a second PCR lasting about 6 to 11 cycles. One entry per CDR3 protein results from TCRdb running MiXCR on the 5' RACE reads. Of about 1.6 million distinct CDR3 sequences listed, about 31% are singletons. Whole-study results and caveats: Donors of long life had a larger count of naive CD4+ cells and greater diversity than aged donors.

This clonotype was seen more than once but under ten times. The antigen remains undetermined. What was sequenced was blood. The clonotype comes from a woman in her twenties or thirties in good health.

The CDR3 DNA is TGTGCCAGCAGCTTTGACAGATCCCATGGCTACACCTTC. Translation: CASSFDRSHGYTF. This chain joins TRBV7-9 and TRBJ1-2; perhaps TRBD1 as D (5 bases). CDR1 is SEHNR, CDR2 FQNEAQ, per germline (reference sequence). CDR3 length: 13 amino acids. The V and J ends lost 3 bases and 6 bases respectively, with 11 bases between them.